The clone carrying this TCR beta chain showed up just once. The antigen is unknown. CDR3 size: 13 residues. Per germline, CDR1 LNHNV and CDR2 YYDKDF (reference sequence). Trimming removed 5 bases from V and 0 bases from J, with 7 bases in between. This record comes from a study of cytomegalovirus exposure and HLA in healthy donors. Whole-study findings and limits: Segments of the TCR beta V type were, in most cases, productive about 90% or about 30% of the time in an earlier analysis.

PCR employed 60 Vbeta and 13 Jbeta primers. The repertoire was sequenced with immunoSEQ multiplex PCR; TCRdb's copy has only in-frame clones and lacks some. The repertoire holds approximately 92,000 clones, with around 85% as singletons. The source of this sequence is a girl aged 2-10 years in good health and CMV-seropositive. The chain employs TRBV15 and TRBJ2-5, with D perhaps TRBD1 (6 bases). Source material: PBMCs. In DNA, the CDR3 is TGTGCCACCAGCGGACAGAACCAAGAGACCCAGTACTTC. Protein: CATSGQNQETQYF.